This T cell receptor beta chain was recorded in a study of early T cells in non-severe SARS-CoV-2 infection. Study-level points and caveats: The VDJdb matching leaned toward anti-spike CD8 responses and overlooked private and CD4 specificities.

This clonotype appeared many times. The antigen remains unidentified. MiXCR, applied by TCRdb to the 5' RACE reads, yields one record per CDR3 protein. This table has 25,000 to 35,000 distinct CDR3 sequences, 5% to 6.5% appearing once. V was pared by 5 bases and J by 0 bases, with 16 bases of the junction left unmatched. This CDR3 is built from 19 residues. The V gene's germline CDR1 is SGHTA and CDR2 FQGNSA. Sequenced material: whole blood. V usage is TRBV7-2 and J usage is TRBJ1-3; 7 bases are shared with TRBD1. The clonotype comes from an adult who was a healthcare worker with PCR-confirmed SARS-CoV-2 infection or an uninfected control (not recorded which). The CDR3 DNA follows: TGTGCCAGCAGCACACAGACAGGGAATGTCTCTGACTCTGGAAACACCATATATTTT. Encoded protein: CASSTQTGNVSDSGNTIYF.